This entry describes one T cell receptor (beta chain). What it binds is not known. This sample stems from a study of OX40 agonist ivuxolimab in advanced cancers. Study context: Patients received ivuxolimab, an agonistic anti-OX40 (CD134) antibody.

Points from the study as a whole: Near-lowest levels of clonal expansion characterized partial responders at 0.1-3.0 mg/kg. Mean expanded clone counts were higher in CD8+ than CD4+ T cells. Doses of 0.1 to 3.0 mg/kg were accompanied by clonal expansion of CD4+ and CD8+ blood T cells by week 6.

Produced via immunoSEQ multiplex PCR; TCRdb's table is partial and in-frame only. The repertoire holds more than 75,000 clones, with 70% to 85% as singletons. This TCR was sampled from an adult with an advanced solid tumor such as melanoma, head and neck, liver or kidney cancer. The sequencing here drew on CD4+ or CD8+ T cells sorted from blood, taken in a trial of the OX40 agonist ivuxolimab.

The CDR3 region has the DNA TGTGCCAGCTCACCCTCTCTCGGCAACAGGGGGGCTTATGGCTACACCTTC. This gives the protein CASSPSLGNRGAYGYTF. The J gene is TRBJ1-2, the V gene TRBV18; TRBD1 matches at 8 bases. V gave up 3 bases and J gave up 5 bases; unmatched junction bases: 14. Germline-derived CDR1 and CDR2 are KGHSH and LQKENI. This CDR3 has 17 residues.